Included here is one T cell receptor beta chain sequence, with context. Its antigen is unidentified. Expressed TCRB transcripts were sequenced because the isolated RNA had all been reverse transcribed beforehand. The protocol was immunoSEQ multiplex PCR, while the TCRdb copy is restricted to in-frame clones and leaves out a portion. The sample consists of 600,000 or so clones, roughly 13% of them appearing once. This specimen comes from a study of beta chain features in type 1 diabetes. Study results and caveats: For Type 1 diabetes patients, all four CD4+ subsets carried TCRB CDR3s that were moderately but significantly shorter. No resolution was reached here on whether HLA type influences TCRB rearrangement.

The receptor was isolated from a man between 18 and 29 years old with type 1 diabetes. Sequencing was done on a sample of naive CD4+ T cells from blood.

Written as DNA, the CDR3 is TGTGCCAGCAGCGTATCAAGCACATCCGAGCAGTACTTC. Translating gives CASSVSSTSEQYF. The chain employs TRBV9 and TRBJ2-7; D is undetermined. CDR1 is SGDLS, CDR2 YYNGEE, per germline. V dropped 1 base and J dropped 6 bases, with 11 bases sitting between them. This CDR3 is 13 amino acids long.